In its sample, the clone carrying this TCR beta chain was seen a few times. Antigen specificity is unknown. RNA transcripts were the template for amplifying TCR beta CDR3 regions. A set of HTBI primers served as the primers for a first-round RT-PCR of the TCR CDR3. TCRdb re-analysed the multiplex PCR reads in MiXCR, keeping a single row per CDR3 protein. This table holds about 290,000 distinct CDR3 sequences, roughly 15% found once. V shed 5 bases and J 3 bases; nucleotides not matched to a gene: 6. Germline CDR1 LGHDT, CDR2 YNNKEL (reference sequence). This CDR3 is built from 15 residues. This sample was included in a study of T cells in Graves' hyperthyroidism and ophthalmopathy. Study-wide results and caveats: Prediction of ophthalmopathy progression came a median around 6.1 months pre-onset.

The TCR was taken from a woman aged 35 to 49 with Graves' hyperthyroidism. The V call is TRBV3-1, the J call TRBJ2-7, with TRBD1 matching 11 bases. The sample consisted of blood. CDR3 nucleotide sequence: TGTGCCAGCAGCACCTCCGGGACAGGGGGCTACGAGCAGTACTTC. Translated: CASSTSGTGGYEQYF.